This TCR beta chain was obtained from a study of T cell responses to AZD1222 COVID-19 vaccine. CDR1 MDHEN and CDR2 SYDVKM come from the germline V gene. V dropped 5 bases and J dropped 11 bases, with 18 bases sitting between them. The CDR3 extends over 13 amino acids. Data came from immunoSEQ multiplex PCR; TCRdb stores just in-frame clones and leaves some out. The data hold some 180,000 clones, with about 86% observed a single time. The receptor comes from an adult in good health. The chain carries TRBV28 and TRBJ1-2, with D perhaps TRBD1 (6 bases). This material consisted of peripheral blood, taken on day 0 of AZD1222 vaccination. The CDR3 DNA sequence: TGTGCCAGCAGTCTAACACAGGGAGCCGTGTACACCTTC. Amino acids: CASSLTQGAVYTF.